This passage covers 18 T cell receptor beta chains from one sample sequenced in a study of metastatic and nonmetastatic thyroid tumors. Using MiXCR, TCRdb reanalyzed the PCR reads. The table has under 25,000 clones, 15% to 19% seen once. Patients underwent thyroid surgery, and none had received any treatment before it. Sequencing input: blood. Receptor source: a female donor with papillary thyroid cancer or a benign thyroid nodule (not recorded which). Some clones in this sample may be carry-over from other donors' samples.

The table lists this clone with many counts. This chain joins TRBV30 and TRBJ1-4; TRBD1 might be the D (6 bases). Germline V gives CDR1 GTSNPN, CDR2 SVGIG (reference sequence). V was cut by 5 bases and J by 10 bases, with 20 bases left in between. The CDR3 extends over 14 amino acids. The CDR3 region is CAWANRGGAVKLFF. As DNA, the CDR3 is TGTGCCTGGGCCAACCGAGGGGGTGCTGTAAAACTGTTTTTT.

This clone was counted ten times or more. This chain connects TRBV6-5 to TRBJ2-7; weak D call: TRBD1 (6 bases). Germline V CDR1 and CDR2: MNHEY, SVGAGI. The V end lost 0 bases, the J end lost 4 bases, and 13 bases lay between the germline ends. The CDR3 has 15 residues. The chain's CDR3 is CASSYSTFQGYEQYF. CDR3 bases: TGTGCCAGCAGTTACTCGACTTTTCAGGGGTACGAGCAGTACTTC.

This clone showed up many times. V is TRBV20-1 and J is TRBJ1-3; 9 bases fit TRBD1. Germline lookup yields CDR1 DFQATT and CDR2 SNEGSKA (reference sequence). The V and J ends lost 4 bases and 6 bases, in that order; junction bases with no gene match: 4. The CDR3 extends over 13 amino acids. The CDR3: CSAKGQGLNTIYF. The DNA for the CDR3 is TGCAGTGCTAAGGGACAGGGTCTAAACACCATATATTTT.

The chain uses TRBV11-2 and TRBJ1-1; 7 bases map to TRBD1. The germline gives CDR1 SGHAT, CDR2 FQNNGV. With 1 base clipped from V and 5 bases from J, the junction kept 10 bases outside the gene matches. The CDR3 runs to 16 residues. CDR3 coding DNA: TGTGCCAGCAGCTTAGGTGCGACCGTCAGGGGGACTGAAGCTTTCTTT. Protein product: CASSLGATVRGTEAFF.

The V and J genes are TRBV28 and TRBJ1-1; a weak D match, TRBD1 (6 bases). The V gene lost 8 bases and the J gene lost 1 base, with 11 bases spanning the gap. The germline gives CDR1 MDHEN, CDR2 SYDVKM. This CDR3 is 13 amino acids long. CDR3 in DNA: TGTGCCAGCCTAGGGACACAGAACACTGAAGCTTTCTTT. It translates to CASLGTQNTEAFF.

Many counts were recorded for this clone. CDR3 sequence: CASSSMDRSTVSSYNEQFF. CDR3 nucleotides: TGTGCCAGCAGTTCAATGGACAGGTCAACCGTTAGCTCCTACAATGAGCAGTTCTTC. The chain recombines TRBV28 with TRBJ2-1; 7 bases line up with TRBD1. Germline V gene lookup returns CDR1 MDHEN and CDR2 SYDVKM. The CDR3 sequence is 19 residues long. The V segment lost 4 bases and the J segment 0 bases; nucleotides outside the gene matches: 15. The full variable domain, completed using reference TRBV28 and TRBJ2-1, is DVKVTQSSRYLVKRTGEKVFLECVQDMDHENMFWYRQDPGLGLRLIYFSYDVKMKEKGDIPEGYSVSREKKERFSLILESASTNQTSMYLCASSSMDRSTVSSYNEQFFGPGTRLTVL.

The chain combines TRBV5-1 with TRBJ1-2, with TRBD1 as a possible D gene (5 bases). Germline values: CDR1 SGHRS, CDR2 YFSETQ. The V gene lost 0 bases and the J gene lost 0 bases, with 24 bases spanning the gap. The CDR3 consists of 20 residues. CDR3 sequence: CASSLVPRQTENDANYGYTF. DNA for the CDR3: TGCGCCAGCAGCTTGGTGCCAAGACAGACCGAGAATGATGCTAACTATGGCTACACCTTC.

This clone has a count of ten or more. A junction boundary mismatches the germline segment, possibly from a read error. In the same sample, other DNA sequences code for this CDR3. CDR3 sequence (DNA): TGTGCCAGCGGGGAGCCCTACAATGAGCAGTTTTTC. Protein sequence: CASGEPYNEQFF. The genes are TRBV5-6 and TRBJ2-1; D is perhaps TRBD2 (5 bases). Germline V gene sequence: CDR1 SGHDT, CDR2 YYEEEE. The CDR3 consists of 12 residues.

This clone has only a few counts. The J gene is TRBJ2-3, the V gene TRBV6-2 or TRBV6-3, with TRBD1 matching 8 bases. The CDR3 is 15 residues long. Per the germline V gene, CDR1 is MNHEY and CDR2 is SVGEGT. The trim removed 6 bases at V and 11 bases at J, leaving 16 bases unmatched. The CDR3 bases are TGTGCCAGCAGCGATGGACAGGGAACTTATGTGGGGCAGTATTTT. The encoded protein is CASSDGQGTYVGQYF.

This clone has a count of ten or more. The CDR3 sequence: CASSDQAGYEQYF. The CDR3 DNA sequence: TGTGCCAGCAGCGATCAAGCGGGCTACGAGCAGTACTTC. The chain joins TRBV6-1 to TRBJ2-7; perhaps TRBD2 as D (6 bases). The CDR3 runs 13 residues. CDR1 and CDR2 from the germline V gene are MNHNS and SASEGT. Trimming removed 6 bases at V and 3 bases at J, with 12 bases between.

This clone was observed many times. V gene TRBV28 combines with J gene TRBJ2-6; 7 bases agree with TRBD2. Germline V lookup: CDR1 MDHEN, CDR2 SYDVKM. The CDR3 contains 15 residues. Trimming took 5 bases from V and 2 from J; bases not matched to a gene: 3. CDR3 bases: TGTGCCAGCAGTCGGGGGGAGGCTGGGGCCAACGTCCTGACTTTC. Translated, it gives CASSRGEAGANVLTF.

This clone has ten or more counts. This chain connects TRBV9 to TRBJ2-2, with TRBD2 matching over 12 bases. The V gene end was trimmed by 4 bases and the J gene end by 3 bases; junction bases not matched to a gene: 4. The CDR3 spans 16 residues. CDR1 is SGDLS, CDR2 YYNGEE, per germline. CDR3 DNA sequence: TGTGCCAGCAGCACAGGACTAGCGGGACACACCGGGGAGCTGTTTTTT. This translates into CASSTGLAGHTGELFF.

This clone was observed many times. The rearrangement uses TRBV18 and TRBJ2-3, with 12 bases lining up with TRBD1. The CDR3 spans 16 residues. Germline V gene sequence: CDR1 KGHSH, CDR2 LQKENI. Unmatched junction bases numbered 1, after V lost 0 bases and J lost 3 bases. The CDR3: CASSPPGQGATDTQYF. DNA for the CDR3: TGTGCCAGCTCACCACCGGGACAGGGGGCAACAGATACGCAGTATTTT.

The gene calls are TRBV11-2 and TRBJ2-7; 8 bases line up with TRBD2. V dropped 6 bases and J dropped 2; count of bases not matched to a gene: 6. Germline V gene lookup returns CDR1 SGHAT and CDR2 FQNNGV. The length of the CDR3 is 14 residues. CDR3 nucleotide sequence: TGTGCCAGCAGGCGAGGGACTAGTACCTACGAGCAGTACTTC. It codes for CASRRGTSTYEQYF.

This clone has a count of ten or more. The CDR3: CASSLILAANNEQFF. CDR3 bases: TGTGCCAGCAGCTTAATACTAGCGGCAAACAATGAGCAGTTCTTC. The chain uses TRBV11-2 and TRBJ2-1, with 8 bases aligning to TRBD2. Per germline, CDR1 SGHAT and CDR2 FQNNGV. CDR3 size: 15 residues. The V and J ends lost 2 bases and 5 bases, in that order; junction bases with no gene match: 5.

Here the CDR3 reads CASSRRQDTGELFF. The CDR3 nucleotides are TGTGCCAGCAGCCGTCGACAGGACACCGGGGAGCTGTTTTTT. The V and J genes are TRBV7-2 and TRBJ2-2, with a possible D match to TRBD1 (6 bases). CDR3 length: 14 residues. V lost 5 bases and J 3 bases, leaving 10 bases between the germline ends. From germline, CDR1 is SGHTA and CDR2 FQGNSA.

This clone was observed many times. This chain connects TRBV4-1 to TRBJ2-3; TRBD2 matches at 7 bases. With V trimmed by 4 bases and J by 0 bases, 4 bases remained unmatched. The CDR3 length is 15 residues. Germline assignment: CDR1 MGHRA and CDR2 YSYEKL. The chain's CDR3 is CASSPGRTSTDTQYF. As DNA, the CDR3 is TGCGCCAGCAGCCCCGGGAGGACTAGCACAGATACGCAGTATTTT.

The table lists this clone with a few counts. J is TRBJ2-1 and V is TRBV6-1; no clear D gene. V lost 7 bases, J lost 7 bases, and 17 bases lay in between. In germline, CDR1 is MNHNS, CDR2 SASEGT. The CDR3 consists of 14 residues. The CDR3 DNA sequence: TGTGCCAGCACTTTACGGATTGGTGATAATGAGCAGTTCTTC. As protein: CASTLRIGDNEQFF.